The 30 T cell receptor beta chains given below trace back to one sample, sequenced in a study of control samples from healthy donors and cancer patients. Sequenced by immunoSEQ multiplex PCR; TCRdb stores in-frame clones only, minus some. The sample shows 150,000 to 200,000 clones, more than 80% of them seen only once. What was sequenced was blood. The source of these receptors is a man aged 30 to 45 in good health.

This clone was recorded once. The chain links TRBV27 to TRBJ1-5; TRBD1 agrees at 9 bases. The CDR3 length is 15 residues. The J segment lost 7 bases and the V segment lost 2 bases, leaving 6 bases of the junction unmatched. CDR1 is MNHEY, CDR2 SMNVEV, per germline (reference sequence). CDR3 sequence: CASSLGTGREQPQHF. CDR3 DNA: TGTGCCAGCAGTTTAGGGACAGGGCGAGAGCAGCCCCAGCATTTT.

This chain uses TRBV2 with TRBJ1-5; 7 bases match TRBD1. The CDR3 is 17 residues long. CDR1 and CDR2 (germline): SNHLY, FYNNEI. V lost 6 bases and J lost 0; bases outside the gene matches: 11. The CDR3, as DNA: TGTGCCAGCAGCCCGGGACAGCTTACTTATAGCAATCAGCCCCAGCATTTT. As protein: CASSPGQLTYSNQPQHF.

V usage is TRBV11-3 and J usage is TRBJ2-1; D remains ambiguous. Per the germline V gene, CDR1 is SGHNT and CDR2 is YENEEA. V shed 6 bases and J shed 1 base, with 7 bases lying between them. The CDR3 has 13 residues. The CDR3 sequence: CASSLWSYNEQFF. CDR3 in DNA: TGTGCCAGCAGTCTATGGTCCTACAATGAGCAGTTCTTC.

The chain recombines TRBV12-3 or TRBV12-4 with TRBJ2-7; no firm D call. Trimming left V 1 base short and J 5 bases short, with 9 bases between. The CDR3 contains 13 residues. The CDR3 nucleotides read TGTGCCAGCAGTTTAGTAATGGGCCACGAGCAGTACTTC. It yields the protein CASSLVMGHEQYF.

The chain's CDR3 is CASSLGGAGNQPQHF. The CDR3 coding sequence is TGTGCCAGCAGCTTAGGGGGCGCGGGCAATCAGCCCCAGCATTTT. V and J are TRBV7-2 and TRBJ1-5; D perhaps matches TRBD1 (5 bases). This CDR3 is 15 amino acids long. Trimming removed 1 base at V and 2 bases at J, with 9 bases between. CDR1 and CDR2 (germline): SGHTA, FQGNSA.

V and J are TRBV4-1 and TRBJ2-2, with D unclear. Germline CDR1 is MGHRA and CDR2 is YSYEKL. The CDR3 is made up of 16 amino acids. Trimming stripped 1 base from V and 3 bases from J, with 12 bases between. For the CDR3, the DNA is TGCGCCAGCAGCCAAGCGTTGAAAAGGGACACCGGGGAGCTGTTTTTT. Translating it yields CASSQALKRDTGELFF.

This chain joins TRBV5-1 and TRBJ2-4; tentatively, D is TRBD2 (5 bases). Deletions cut 5 bases from V and 5 bases from J, with 14 bases between. CDR1 and CDR2 from the germline V gene are SGHRS and YFSETQ. The CDR3 consists of 14 residues. The DNA of the CDR3 is TGCGCCAGCAGAGAGGCTAGCTGGCAAAACATTCAGTACTTC. It codes for CASREASWQNIQYF. Full variable domain (remainder filled in from reference TRBV5-1 and TRBJ2-4): KAGVTQTPRYLIKTRGQQVTLSCSPISGHRSVSWYQQTPGQGLQFLFEYFSETQRNKGNFPGRFSGRQFSNSRSEMNVSTLELGDSALYLCASREASWQNIQYFGAGTRLSVL.

The chain uses TRBV6-2 or TRBV6-3 and TRBJ2-3, with 11 bases identical to TRBD2. The V gene's germline CDR1 is MNHEY and CDR2 SVGEGT. Trimming at V came to 0 bases and at J to 2 bases, leaving 16 bases not matched to a gene. The CDR3 contains 21 residues. The CDR3 is CASSYSIRTSGFQGLTDTQYF. The CDR3 DNA is TGTGCCAGCAGTTACTCTATCCGGACTAGCGGGTTCCAAGGACTCACAGATACGCAGTATTTT.

The chain uses TRBV19 and TRBJ1-4; a possible D gene is TRBD1 (5 bases). In germline, CDR1 is LNHDA, CDR2 SQIVND (reference sequence). V was trimmed by 8 bases and J by 8 bases, leaving 15 bases between them. The CDR3 has 13 residues. The CDR3 DNA reads as TGTGCCAGTGCACCGGGACCCAGGGAAAAACTGTTTTTT. Its protein is CASAPGPREKLFF.

The chain couples TRBV6-5 to TRBJ1-5; 8 bases match TRBD1. The V gene end was trimmed by 7 bases and the J gene end by 2 bases; junction bases not matched to a gene: 7. Germline V lookup: CDR1 MNHEY, CDR2 SVGAGI. The CDR3 spans 15 residues. CDR3 loop: CASTPTTGGNQPQHF. CDR3 bases: TGTGCCAGCACACCCACGACAGGGGGCAATCAGCCCCAGCATTTT.

The rearrangement uses TRBV10-3 and TRBJ1-5, with 12 bases identical to TRBD1. Trimming at V came to 2 bases and at J to 6 bases, leaving 11 bases not matched to a gene. This CDR3 comprises 18 residues. The germline V gene has CDR1 ENHRY and CDR2 SYGVKD. CDR3 DNA sequence: TGTGCCATCAGTGAGACTCTACCGGGACAGGGGGCCGGTCAGCCCCAGCATTTT. It is translated as CAISETLPGQGAGQPQHF.

The chain links TRBV19 to TRBJ2-1; 9 bases map to TRBD1. The CDR3 covers 15 residues. Germline trimming cut 5 bases from V and 7 bases from J; bases unmatched to any gene: 9. The germline V gene encodes CDR1 LNHDA and CDR2 SQIVND (reference sequence). The CDR3 nucleotides read TGTGCCAGTAGTGCCCGGACAGGGGCGGAAAATGAGCAGTTCTTC. Amino acids: CASSARTGAENEQFF.

The genes are TRBV4-1 and TRBJ2-1, with 10 positions matching TRBD2. The CDR3 contains 16 residues. Germline CDR1 is MGHRA and CDR2 is YSYEKL. V gave up 3 bases and J gave up 7 bases; unmatched junction bases: 9. CDR3: CASSHGLAGVKNEQFF. CDR3 sequence (DNA): TGCGCCAGCAGCCACGGGCTAGCGGGAGTTAAGAATGAGCAGTTCTTC.

This clone was observed once. This chain connects TRBV28 to TRBJ1-5; 8 nucleotides align to TRBD1. In germline, CDR1 is MDHEN, CDR2 SYDVKM. V shed 5 bases, J shed 3 bases, and the junction held 6 bases outside the gene matches. The CDR3 runs to 15 residues. CDR3 in DNA: TGTGCCAGCAGTCAGACAGGGGCCTTCAATCAGCCCCAGCATTTT. Amino acid sequence: CASSQTGAFNQPQHF.

This clone was observed a single time. This sequence joins TRBV19 and TRBJ1-2; tentative D call: TRBD1 (5 bases). CDR1 and CDR2 from the germline V gene are LNHDA and SQIVND (reference sequence). Trimming stripped 8 bases from V and 2 bases from J, with 18 bases between. The CDR3 contains 15 residues. The CDR3 is CASAPAGTVNYGYTF. CDR3 coding DNA: TGTGCCAGTGCCCCAGCCGGGACGGTAAACTATGGCTACACCTTC.

The CDR3 nucleotides read TGTGCCAGCACCACTCACGCGGGAGGACTGAGGGAGCAGTTCTTC. This sequence encodes CASTTHAGGLREQFF. This rearrangement joins TRBV27 to TRBJ2-1; TRBD2 matches 8 bases. Per germline, CDR1 MNHEY and CDR2 SMNVEV (reference sequence). The CDR3 is 15 residues long. Trimming at V came to 7 bases and at J to 10 bases, leaving 15 bases not matched to a gene.

The chain links TRBV6-4 to TRBJ2-3; tentative D call: TRBD2 (6 bases). Germline V gene data show CDR1 as MRHNA and CDR2 as SNTAGT. V gave up 2 bases and J gave up 0 bases, with 9 bases separating them. The length of the CDR3 is 15 residues. CDR3 sequence (DNA): TGTGCCAGCAGTGACGCGGGGACTAGCACAGATACGCAGTATTTT. It is translated as CASSDAGTSTDTQYF.

CDR3 in amino acids: CAWSAGTSQGETQYF. In DNA form, the CDR3 reads TGTGCCTGGAGTGCTGGGACATCACAGGGAGAGACCCAGTACTTC. The chain employs TRBV30 and TRBJ2-5; TRBD1 might be the D (6 bases). There are 15 residues in the CDR3. The V end was cut by 1 base, the J end by 4 bases, with 16 bases between. Germline CDR1 GTSNPN, CDR2 SVGIG (reference sequence). Full variable domain (outside the CDR3, taken from reference TRBV30 and TRBJ2-5): SQTIHQWPATLVQPVGSPLSLECTVEGTSNPNLYWYRQAAGRGLQLLFYSVGIGQISSEVPQNLSASRPQDRQFILSSKKLLLSDSGFYLCAWSAGTSQGETQYFGPGTRLLVL.

CDR3 nucleotide sequence: TGTGCCAGCAGCGTGACACAGAGGGAAAAACTGTTTTTT. Translating gives CASSVTQREKLFF. The rearrangement uses TRBV7-2 and TRBJ1-4; D gene uncertain. The V gene's germline CDR1 is SGHTA and CDR2 FQGNSA. Trimming took 5 bases from V and 8 from J, leaving 12 bases between them. CDR3 length: 13 amino acids.

The chain is built from TRBV29-1 and TRBJ2-3, with a weak D call TRBD1 (5 bases). The CDR3 consists of 13 residues. V shed 2 bases and J shed 6 bases, with 12 bases lying between them. Germline V gene data show CDR1 as SQVTM and CDR2 as ANQGSEA. CDR3 DNA sequence: TGCAGCGTTGAAACAGGCATGTGGGATACGCAGTATTTT. Protein sequence: CSVETGMWDTQYF.

This chain links TRBV7-9 with TRBJ1-4; D may be TRBD1 (6 bases). Germline CDR1 SEHNR, CDR2 FQNEAQ (reference sequence). The CDR3 has 14 residues. The germline V and J ends were trimmed by 3 bases and 3 bases, with 8 bases remaining between them. The CDR3 DNA is TGTGCCAGCAGCTTCCAGGGGTCTAATGAAAAACTGTTTTTT. The encoded protein is CASSFQGSNEKLFF.

The chain couples TRBV6-5 to TRBJ1-2; the match to TRBD1 covers 7 bases. Germline V lookup: CDR1 MNHEY, CDR2 SVGAGI. V lost 8 bases, J lost 6 bases, and 9 bases stayed unmatched. The CDR3 consists of 13 residues. In nucleotides, the CDR3 is TGTGCCAGCCGTCGAACAGGGGCTGATGGCTACACCTTC. Encoded protein: CASRRTGADGYTF.

The chain links TRBV6-5 to TRBJ1-1, with 7 bases that match TRBD1. CDR3 size: 15 residues. Unmatched junction bases numbered 8, after V lost 7 bases and J lost 0 bases. Germline CDR1 reads MNHEY; CDR2 reads SVGAGI. CDR3 protein: CASIQGGHMNTEAFF. CDR3 sequence (DNA): TGTGCCAGCATCCAGGGGGGACACATGAACACTGAAGCTTTCTTT.

The chain carries TRBV6-6 and TRBJ1-2; 9 positions match TRBD1. V shed 4 bases and J 3 bases; nucleotides not matched to a gene: 9. The germline V gene has CDR1 MNHNY and CDR2 SVGAGI (reference sequence). The CDR3 is made up of 16 amino acids. The CDR3: CASSLGTGIVHYGYTF. The CDR3 DNA sequence: TGTGCCAGCAGTTTAGGGACAGGGATAGTCCACTATGGCTACACCTTC.

J is TRBJ2-7 and V is TRBV29-1; D is unresolved. Between the trimmed V and J ends, which lost 7 bases and 3 bases, there was a span of 13 bases. Germline V lookup: CDR1 SQVTM, CDR2 ANQGSEA. This CDR3 is built from 12 residues. The CDR3 spells CSAQVGDYEQYF. For the CDR3, the DNA is TGCAGCGCCCAGGTCGGCGACTACGAGCAGTACTTC.

The chain employs TRBV7-9 and TRBJ2-3; unclear D gene. CDR3 length equals 14 residues. CDR1 and CDR2 (germline): SEHNR, FQNEAQ (reference sequence). V dropped 5 bases and J dropped 2 bases, with 11 bases sitting between them. The CDR3 here is CASSRQIPTDTQYF. Written as DNA, the CDR3 is TGTGCCAGCAGCCGGCAGATCCCCACAGATACGCAGTATTTT. The full variable domain, in which reference TRBV7-9 and TRBJ2-3 provide the parts outside the CDR3, is DTGVSQNPRHKITKRGQNVTFRCDPISEHNRLYWYRQTLGQGPEFLTYFQNEAQLEKSRLLSDRFSAERPKGSFSTLEIQRTEQGDSAMYLCASSRQIPTDTQYFGPGTRLTVL.

The rearrangement joins TRBV4-1 to TRBJ1-2; D call uncertain. The CDR3 loop spans 12 amino acids. Looked up from germline, CDR1 is MGHRA and CDR2 is YSYEKL. Trimming removed 1 base from V and 8 bases from J, with 8 bases in between. CDR3 region: CASSQGSGGYTF. The CDR3 bases are TGCGCCAGCAGCCAAGGCTCGGGAGGCTACACCTTC.

This chain uses TRBV27 with TRBJ1-1; D not certain. There are 15 residues in the CDR3. CDR1 and CDR2 (germline): MNHEY, SMNVEV (reference sequence). V was cut by 4 bases and J by 4 bases, with 16 bases left in between. The CDR3, as DNA: TGTGCCAGCAGTTCACTATTGGCAGCGGGCACTGAAGCTTTCTTT. Amino acid sequence: CASSSLLAAGTEAFF.

The rearrangement uses TRBV3-1 (or the pseudogene TRBV3-2) and TRBJ1-2; unclear D gene. In germline, CDR1 is LGHDT, CDR2 YNNKEL (reference sequence). The V and J ends lost 2 bases and 1 base respectively, with 8 bases between them. This CDR3 comprises 14 residues. The DNA for the CDR3 is TGTGCCAGCAGCCAATCTGTTCTTAACTATGGCTACACCTTC. It is translated as CASSQSVLNYGYTF.

The chain carries TRBV2 and TRBJ1-6; no definite D call. Germline lookup yields CDR1 SNHLY and CDR2 FYNNEI. The ends were cut back, 6 bases at V and 1 base at J, with 4 bases in the middle. CDR3 length equals 13 residues. The CDR3 here is CASSPSYNSPLHF. Written as DNA, the CDR3 is TGTGCCAGCAGCCCGTCCTATAATTCACCCCTCCACTTT.